One and the same sample provided the 20 T cell receptor beta chains below, sequenced in a study of long-term antiretroviral therapy in people with HIV. Investigators performed immunoSEQ version v3.0 at survey level. Clones were read by immunoSEQ multiplex PCR, and TCRdb kept only the in-frame ones, dropping some. The sample gives approximately 25,000 clones, under 85% of which show up once; around 10% is in the top ten. The sequences come from unsorted PBMCs, collected 2.1 years after starting antiretroviral therapy. The receptors shown here come from a man between 25 and 39 years old with HIV.

This chain connects TRBV19 to TRBJ2-1, with TRBD2 matching 8 bases. The CDR3 length is 15 residues. Trimming at V came to 7 bases and at J to 5 bases, leaving 10 bases not matched to a gene. Germline lookup yields CDR1 LNHDA and CDR2 SQIVND (reference sequence). The CDR3 sequence is CASTKRGSENNEQFF. In DNA, the CDR3 is TGTGCCAGTACCAAGCGGGGGAGTGAAAACAATGAGCAGTTCTTC.

V and J are TRBV11-3 and TRBJ2-3; 7 bases line up with TRBD2. Germline loops: CDR1 SGHNT, CDR2 YENEEA. V gave up 3 bases and J gave up 5 bases; unmatched junction bases: 8. This CDR3 spans 15 amino acids. The CDR3 DNA sequence: TGTGCCAGCAGCTTCTTATCGGCGGGAGAAGATACGCAGTATTTT. Encoded protein: CASSFLSAGEDTQYF.

The chain recombines TRBV7-9 with TRBJ2-3; perhaps TRBD2 as D (6 bases). Trimming took 1 base from V and 0 from J, leaving 8 bases between them. This CDR3 spans 15 amino acids. Looked up from germline, CDR1 is SEHNR and CDR2 is FQNEAQ (reference sequence). The CDR3 DNA reads as TGTGCCAGCAGCTTAGAGGGGACTAGCACAGATACGCAGTATTTT. It yields the protein CASSLEGTSTDTQYF.

The genes are TRBV19 and TRBJ2-7; no clear D gene. Germline lookup yields CDR1 LNHDA and CDR2 SQIVND (reference sequence). CDR3 length equals 15 residues. Trimming left V 5 bases short and J 2 bases short, with 16 bases between. The CDR3 DNA is TGTGCCAGTAGTGAAAACAGTGGATGGGCCTACGAGCAGTACTTC. This translates into CASSENSGWAYEQYF.

CDR3 nucleotide sequence: TGTGCCAGCAGTGACCCCACCCACAGGGAGGGGTGCGCAACTAATGAAAAACTGTTTTTT. Protein: CASSDPTHREGCATNEKLFF. The genes are TRBV6-4 and TRBJ1-4; perhaps TRBD1 as D (6 bases). Between the trimmed V and J ends, which lost 2 bases and 0 bases, there was a span of 22 bases. The CDR3 extends over 20 amino acids. Germline assignment: CDR1 MRHNA and CDR2 SNTAGT.

This chain uses TRBV19 with TRBJ2-6; D unclear. Germline V CDR1 and CDR2: LNHDA, SQIVND (reference sequence). This CDR3 comprises 13 residues. V lost 6 bases and J lost 0, with 3 bases in between. The CDR3 DNA reads TGTGCCAGTAGGGGCTCTGGGGCCAACGTCCTGACTTTC. Translating it yields CASRGSGANVLTF.

V gene TRBV7-6 combines with J gene TRBJ2-7; 9 bases map to TRBD1. The CDR3 sequence is 14 residues long. V trimming: 5 bases; J trimming: 5 bases; junction bases outside the gene matches: 7. CDR1 is SGHVS, CDR2 FNYEAQ, per germline. The CDR3 region has the DNA TGTGCCAGCAGCCCTCGGACAGGGGACAACGAGCAGTACTTC. Its translation: CASSPRTGDNEQYF.

This clone turned up a few times. The CDR3 here is CASSFLVRSSPLHF. CDR3 nucleotide sequence: TGTGCCAGCAGCTTCTTGGTTCGTAGTTCACCCCTCCACTTT. V usage is TRBV5-8 and J usage is TRBJ1-6; D gene uncertain. The V gene lost 2 bases and the J gene lost 9 bases, with 12 bases spanning the gap. Germline V lookup: CDR1 SGHTS, CDR2 YDEGEE. The CDR3 is 14 residues long.

The rearrangement links TRBV5-1 to TRBJ1-5, with 7 positions matching TRBD1. The junction had 8 bases not matched to a gene; V was cut back by 4 bases and J by 4 bases. The CDR3 runs 15 residues. From germline, CDR1 is SGHRS and CDR2 YFSETQ. This CDR3 reads CASSKTGAPNQPQHF. In nucleotides, the CDR3 is TGCGCCAGCAGCAAAACAGGGGCACCAAATCAGCCCCAGCATTTT.

This clone was seen a single time. This chain links TRBV27 with TRBJ1-1; the match to TRBD1 covers 10 bases. The V gene's germline CDR1 is MNHEY and CDR2 SMNVEV (reference sequence). The CDR3 consists of 15 residues. The V and J ends lost 6 bases and 5 bases, in that order; junction bases with no gene match: 9. For the CDR3, the DNA is TGTGCCAGCAGCCTCCGACAGGGGGCTAGGACTGAAGCTTTCTTT. Its protein product is CASSLRQGARTEAFF.

The V and J genes are TRBV5-1 and TRBJ2-5; no reliable D call. Germline CDR1 SGHRS, CDR2 YFSETQ. The CDR3 sequence is 15 residues long. Trimming left V 0 bases short and J 0 bases short, with 9 bases between. This CDR3 reads CASSLGARNQETQYF. CDR3 DNA sequence: TGCGCCAGCAGCTTGGGGGCCCGAAACCAAGAGACCCAGTACTTC.

The count of this clone is one. For the CDR3, the DNA is TGTGCCAGCAGGGGAACTCCGACCTACGAGCAGTACTTC. It translates to CASRGTPTYEQYF. V and J are TRBV28 and TRBJ2-7; D not resolved. V was clipped by 6 bases and J by 2 bases, with 11 bases between them. The CDR3 loop spans 13 amino acids. Germline V lookup: CDR1 MDHEN, CDR2 SYDVKM. The variable domain in full, with the rest retrieved from reference TRBV28 and TRBJ2-7, is DVKVTQSSRYLVKRTGEKVFLECVQDMDHENMFWYRQDPGLGLRLIYFSYDVKMKEKGDIPEGYSVSREKKERFSLILESASTNQTSMYLCASRGTPTYEQYFGPGTRLTVT.

This chain joins TRBV7-2 and TRBJ1-4; D not resolved. The CDR3 loop spans 15 amino acids. From germline, CDR1 is SGHTA and CDR2 FQGNSA. The V gene lost 2 bases and the J gene lost 8 bases, with 15 bases spanning the gap. The CDR3 sequence is CASSLNVLLGEKLFF. The CDR3 DNA sequence: TGTGCCAGCAGCTTAAACGTGTTACTGGGGGAAAAACTGTTTTTT.

The chain couples TRBV5-4 to TRBJ1-4, with TRBD1 matching 8 bases. CDR3 size: 15 residues. The germline V gene has CDR1 SGHNT and CDR2 YYREEE (reference sequence). The V segment lost 1 base and the J segment 8 bases; nucleotides outside the gene matches: 7. The CDR3 bases are TGTGCCAGCAGCTTGAGACAGGGGAGTGGCGAAAAACTGTTTTTT. This translates into CASSLRQGSGEKLFF. Variable domain in full (rest from reference TRBV5-4 and TRBJ1-4): ETGVTQSPTHLIKTRGQQVTLRCSSQSGHNTVSWYQQALGQGPQFIFQYYREEENGRGNFPPRFSGLQFPNYSSELNVNALELDDSALYLCASSLRQGSGEKLFFGSGTQLSVL.

The rearrangement uses TRBV9 and TRBJ1-1, with D perhaps matching TRBD1 (6 bases). V was trimmed by 4 bases and J by 4 bases, leaving 14 bases between them. The CDR3 contains 14 residues. CDR1 is SGDLS, CDR2 YYNGEE, per germline. The CDR3 spells CASSTGTIGTEAFF. CDR3 coding DNA: TGTGCCAGCAGCACCGGGACAATAGGCACTGAAGCTTTCTTT.

V is TRBV27 and J is TRBJ2-6, with D uncertain. V lost 7 bases, J lost 1 base, and 14 bases lay in between. Germline V gives CDR1 MNHEY, CDR2 SMNVEV (reference sequence). The CDR3 loop spans 16 amino acids. The CDR3 region has the DNA TGTGCCAGCACCCTCACCCTGGAATCTGGGGCCAACGTCCTGACTTTC. Amino acids: CASTLTLESGANVLTF.

The chain links TRBV7-9 to TRBJ2-5, with D possibly matching TRBD1 (6 bases). From germline, CDR1 is SEHNR and CDR2 FQNEAQ (reference sequence). Trimming cost V 5 bases and J 1 base, with 11 bases left between them. The CDR3 spans 14 residues. The CDR3 DNA follows: TGTGCCAGCAGCATCGGGACAACCCAAGAGACCCAGTACTTC. It specifies CASSIGTTQETQYF.

The V gene is TRBV30, the J gene TRBJ2-1; possibly TRBD1 for D (5 bases). Germline CDR1 is GTSNPN and CDR2 is SVGIG (reference sequence). The CDR3 consists of 15 residues. Trimming cost V 2 bases and J 5 bases, with 16 bases left between them. The CDR3 coding sequence is TGTGCCTGGAGTAGGGGTGCTCGGGCTAACAATGAGCAGTTCTTC. This translates into CAWSRGARANNEQFF.

The rearrangement uses TRBV6-5 and TRBJ2-5, with 7 bases aligning to TRBD1. CDR3 length: 15 residues. CDR1 and CDR2 (germline): MNHEY, SVGAGI. Trimming at V came to 4 bases and at J to 2 bases, leaving 7 bases not matched to a gene. The CDR3 region is CASSFYGTAQETQYF. CDR3 bases: TGTGCCAGCAGTTTCTACGGGACAGCGCAAGAGACCCAGTACTTC.

The CDR3 here is CASSFSGTSVFEQYF. As DNA, the CDR3 is TGTGCCAGCAGCTTCTCCGGGACTAGCGTGTTCGAGCAGTACTTC. The V and J genes are TRBV5-4 and TRBJ2-7, with 10 bases that match TRBD2. This CDR3 has 15 amino acids. Germline V CDR1 and CDR2: SGHNT, YYREEE (reference sequence). V was pared by 2 bases and J by 6 bases, with 8 bases of the junction left unmatched. The full variable domain, in which reference TRBV5-4 and TRBJ2-7 provide the parts outside the CDR3, is ETGVTQSPTHLIKTRGQQVTLRCSSQSGHNTVSWYQQALGQGPQFIFQYYREEENGRGNFPPRFSGLQFPNYSSELNVNALELDDSALYLCASSFSGTSVFEQYFGPGTRLTVT.